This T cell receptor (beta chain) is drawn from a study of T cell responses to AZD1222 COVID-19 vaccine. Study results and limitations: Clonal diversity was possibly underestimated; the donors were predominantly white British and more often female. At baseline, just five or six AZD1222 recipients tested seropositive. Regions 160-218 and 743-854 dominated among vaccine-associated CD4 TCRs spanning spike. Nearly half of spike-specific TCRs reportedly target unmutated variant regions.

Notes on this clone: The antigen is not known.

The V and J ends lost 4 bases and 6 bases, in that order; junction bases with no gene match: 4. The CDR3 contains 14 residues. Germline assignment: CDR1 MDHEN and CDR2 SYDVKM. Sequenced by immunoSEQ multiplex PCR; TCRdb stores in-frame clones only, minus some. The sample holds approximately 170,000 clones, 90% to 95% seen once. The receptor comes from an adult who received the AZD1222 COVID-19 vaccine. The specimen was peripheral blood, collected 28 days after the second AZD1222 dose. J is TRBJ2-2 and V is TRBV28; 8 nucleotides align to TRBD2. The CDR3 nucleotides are TGTGCCAGCAGTTCGAGCGGGAGTTCCGGGGAGCTGTTTTTT. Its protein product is CASSSSGSSGELFF.